Each of the 2 T cell receptor beta chains below was sequenced from the same sample in a study of preoperative IRX-2 immunotherapy in early breast cancer. The assay was immunoSEQ multiplex PCR, and TCRdb's table has in-frame clones only and misses some. The profile shows around 88,000 clones, 86% of them singletons. The treatment here: preoperative locoregional IRX-2 cytokine immunotherapy. The source was tumor tissue, collected after IRX-2 immunotherapy. All receptors come from a human donor with breast cancer.

This chain joins TRBV6-8 and TRBJ1-4; no reliable D call. CDR3 length: 14 amino acids. V gave up 6 bases and J gave up 7 bases, with 15 bases separating them. The germline V gene has CDR1 MNHGY and CDR2 SAAAGT. Here the CDR3 DNA reads TGTGCCAGCAGAGACGGGATGTCGGGTGAAAAACTGTTTTTT. Residues: CASRDGMSGEKLFF.

This chain's CDR3 is CASSFGGSNNQPQHF. The DNA for the CDR3 is TGCGCCAGCAGCTTCGGCGGCAGTAATAATCAGCCCCAGCATTTT. The rearrangement joins TRBV5-1 to TRBJ1-5; D ambiguous. V lost 2 bases, J lost 4 bases, and 13 bases lay in between. CDR1 is SGHRS, CDR2 YFSETQ, per germline. The CDR3 contains 15 residues.